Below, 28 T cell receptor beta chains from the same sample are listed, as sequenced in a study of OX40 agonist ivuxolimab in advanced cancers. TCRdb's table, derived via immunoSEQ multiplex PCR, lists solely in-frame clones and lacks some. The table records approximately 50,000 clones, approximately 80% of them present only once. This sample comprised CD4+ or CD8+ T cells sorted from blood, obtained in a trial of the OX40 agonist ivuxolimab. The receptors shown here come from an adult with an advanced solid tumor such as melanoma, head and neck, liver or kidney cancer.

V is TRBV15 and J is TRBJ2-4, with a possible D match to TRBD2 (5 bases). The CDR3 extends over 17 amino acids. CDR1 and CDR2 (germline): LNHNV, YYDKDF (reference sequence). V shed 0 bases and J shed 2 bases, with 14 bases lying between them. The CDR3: CATSRDRYSGTKNIQYF. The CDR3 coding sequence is TGTGCCACCAGCAGAGATCGGTACAGCGGAACCAAAAACATTCAGTACTTC.

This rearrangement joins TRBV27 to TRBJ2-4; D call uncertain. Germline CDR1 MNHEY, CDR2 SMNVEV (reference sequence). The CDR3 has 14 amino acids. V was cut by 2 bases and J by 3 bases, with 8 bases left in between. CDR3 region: CASSLVGGKNIQYF. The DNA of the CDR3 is TGTGCCAGCAGTTTAGTGGGTGGCAAAAACATTCAGTACTTC.

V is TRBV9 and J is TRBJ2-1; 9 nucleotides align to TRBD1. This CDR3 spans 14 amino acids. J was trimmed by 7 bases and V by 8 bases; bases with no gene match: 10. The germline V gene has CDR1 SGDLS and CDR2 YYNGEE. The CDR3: CASNRDRVHNEQFF. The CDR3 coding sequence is TGTGCCAGTAACCGGGACAGGGTGCATAATGAGCAGTTCTTC.

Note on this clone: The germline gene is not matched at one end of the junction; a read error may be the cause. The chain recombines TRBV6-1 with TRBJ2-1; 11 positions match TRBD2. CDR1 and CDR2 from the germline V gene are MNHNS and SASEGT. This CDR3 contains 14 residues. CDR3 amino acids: CACRTSGSGNEQFF. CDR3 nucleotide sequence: TGTGCCTGCAGAACTAGCGGGAGTGGGAATGAGCAGTTCTTC.

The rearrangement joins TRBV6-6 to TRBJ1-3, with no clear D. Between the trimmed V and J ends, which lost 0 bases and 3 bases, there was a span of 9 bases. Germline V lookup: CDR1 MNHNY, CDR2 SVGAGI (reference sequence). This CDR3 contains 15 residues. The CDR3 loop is CASSYSAVFGNTIYF. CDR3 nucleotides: TGTGCCAGCAGTTACTCCGCCGTATTTGGAAACACCATATATTTT.

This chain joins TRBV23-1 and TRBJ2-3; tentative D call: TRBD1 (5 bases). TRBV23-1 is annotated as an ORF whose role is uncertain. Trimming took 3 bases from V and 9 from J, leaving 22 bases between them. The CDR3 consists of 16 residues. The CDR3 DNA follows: TGCGCCAGCAGTCAGCAGCGACAGAGGTATACGCGGACGCAGTATTTT. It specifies CASSQQRQRYTRTQYF.

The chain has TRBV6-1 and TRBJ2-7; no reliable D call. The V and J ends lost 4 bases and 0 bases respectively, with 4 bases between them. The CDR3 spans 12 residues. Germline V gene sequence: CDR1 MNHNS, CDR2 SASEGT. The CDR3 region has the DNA TGTGCCAGCAGTGTCAGCTCCTACGAGCAGTACTTC. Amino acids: CASSVSSYEQYF.

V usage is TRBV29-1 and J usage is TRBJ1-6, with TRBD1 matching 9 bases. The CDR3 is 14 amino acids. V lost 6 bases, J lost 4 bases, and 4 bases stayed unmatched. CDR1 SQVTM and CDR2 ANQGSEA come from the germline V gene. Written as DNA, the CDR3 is TGCAGCGTCTGGACAGGGGAATATAATTCACCCCTCCACTTT. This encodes CSVWTGEYNSPLHF.

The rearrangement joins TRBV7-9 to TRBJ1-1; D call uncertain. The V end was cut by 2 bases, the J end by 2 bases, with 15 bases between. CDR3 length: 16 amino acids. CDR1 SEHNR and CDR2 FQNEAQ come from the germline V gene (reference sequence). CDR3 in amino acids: CASSLIFSSGNTEAFF. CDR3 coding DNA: TGTGCCAGCAGCTTAATATTTTCGAGCGGCAACACTGAAGCTTTCTTT.

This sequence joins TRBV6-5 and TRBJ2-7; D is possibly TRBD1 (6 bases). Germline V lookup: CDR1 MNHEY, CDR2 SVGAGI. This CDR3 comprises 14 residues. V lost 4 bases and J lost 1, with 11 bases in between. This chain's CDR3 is CASSWDTSSYEQYF. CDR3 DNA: TGTGCCAGCAGTTGGGACACGTCATCCTACGAGCAGTACTTC.

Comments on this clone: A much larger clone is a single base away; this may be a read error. This chain's CDR3 is CASSLGGDTEAFF. The CDR3 nucleotides read TGTGCCAGCAGCTTGGGTGGGGACACTGAAGCTTTCTTT. The chain has TRBV5-5 and TRBJ1-1; D is ambiguous. CDR3 length: 13 amino acids. Trimming left V 0 bases short and J 3 bases short, with 6 bases between. The germline V gene encodes CDR1 SGHKS and CDR2 YYEKEE (reference sequence).

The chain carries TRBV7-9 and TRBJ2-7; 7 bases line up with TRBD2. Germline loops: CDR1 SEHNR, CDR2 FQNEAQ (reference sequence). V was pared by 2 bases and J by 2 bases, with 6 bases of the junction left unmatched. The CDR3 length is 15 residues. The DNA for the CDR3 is TGTGCCAGCAGCTTATCGCGGGGGAATCCCTACGAGCAGTACTTC. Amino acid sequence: CASSLSRGNPYEQYF.

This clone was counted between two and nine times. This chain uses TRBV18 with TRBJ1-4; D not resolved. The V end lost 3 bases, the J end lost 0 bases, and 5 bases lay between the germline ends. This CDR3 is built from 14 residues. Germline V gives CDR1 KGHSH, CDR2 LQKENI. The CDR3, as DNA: TGTGCCAGCTCACCGGGAACAACTAATGAAAAACTGTTTTTT. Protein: CASSPGTTNEKLFF.

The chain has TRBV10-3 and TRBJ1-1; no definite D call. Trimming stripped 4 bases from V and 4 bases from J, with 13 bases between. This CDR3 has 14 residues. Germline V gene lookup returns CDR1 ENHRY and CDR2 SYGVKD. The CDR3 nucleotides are TGTGCCATCAGTGCGTTAACAGCCCGCACTGAAGCTTTCTTT. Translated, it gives CAISALTARTEAFF.

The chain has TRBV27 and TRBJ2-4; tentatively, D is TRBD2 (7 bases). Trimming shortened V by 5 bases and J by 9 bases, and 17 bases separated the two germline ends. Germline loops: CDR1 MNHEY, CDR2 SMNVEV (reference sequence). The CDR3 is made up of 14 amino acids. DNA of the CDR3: TGTGCCAGCAGTCCGAGGACGGGGGGCGGCATTCAGTACTTC. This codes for CASSPRTGGGIQYF.

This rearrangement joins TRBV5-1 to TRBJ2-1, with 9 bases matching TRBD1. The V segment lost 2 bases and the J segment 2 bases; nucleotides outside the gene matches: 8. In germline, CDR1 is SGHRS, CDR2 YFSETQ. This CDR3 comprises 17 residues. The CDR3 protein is CASSFVRTGGTYNEQFF. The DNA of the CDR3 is TGCGCCAGCAGCTTCGTGCGTACAGGGGGCACCTACAATGAGCAGTTCTTC.

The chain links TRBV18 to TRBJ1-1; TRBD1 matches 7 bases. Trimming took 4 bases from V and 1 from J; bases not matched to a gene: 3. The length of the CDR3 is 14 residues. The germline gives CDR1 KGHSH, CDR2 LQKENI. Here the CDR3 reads CASSRDRANTEAFF. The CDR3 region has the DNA TGTGCCAGCTCACGAGACAGGGCGAACACTGAAGCTTTCTTT.

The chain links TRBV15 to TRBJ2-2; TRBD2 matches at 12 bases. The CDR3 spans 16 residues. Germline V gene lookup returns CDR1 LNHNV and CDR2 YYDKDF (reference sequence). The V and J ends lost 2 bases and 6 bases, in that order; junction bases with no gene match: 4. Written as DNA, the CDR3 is TGTGCCACCAGCAGATCTAGCGGGAGGGCGTCCGGGGAGCTGTTTTTT. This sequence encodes CATSRSSGRASGELFF.

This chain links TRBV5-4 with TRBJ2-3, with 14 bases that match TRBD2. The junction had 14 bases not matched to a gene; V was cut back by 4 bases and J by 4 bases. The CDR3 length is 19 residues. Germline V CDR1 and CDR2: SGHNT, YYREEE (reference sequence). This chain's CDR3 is CASSPVPGLAGDNPDTQYF. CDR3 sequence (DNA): TGTGCCAGCAGCCCGGTCCCGGGACTAGCGGGAGACAACCCAGATACGCAGTATTTT.

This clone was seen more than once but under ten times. In DNA form, the CDR3 reads TGTGCCAGCAGTGTGGACAGGAGCAATCAGCCCCAGCATTTT. It is translated as CASSVDRSNQPQHF. This chain links TRBV6-1 with TRBJ1-5; TRBD1 agrees at 7 bases. There are 14 residues in the CDR3. The trim removed 4 bases at V and 1 base at J, leaving 1 base unmatched. CDR1 is MNHNS, CDR2 SASEGT, per germline.

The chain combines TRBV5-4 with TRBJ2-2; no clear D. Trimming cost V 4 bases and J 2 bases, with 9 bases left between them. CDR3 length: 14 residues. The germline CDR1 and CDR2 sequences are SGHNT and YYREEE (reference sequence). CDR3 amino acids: CASSPPRNTGELFF. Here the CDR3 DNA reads TGTGCCAGCAGCCCGCCGCGAAACACCGGGGAGCTGTTTTTT.

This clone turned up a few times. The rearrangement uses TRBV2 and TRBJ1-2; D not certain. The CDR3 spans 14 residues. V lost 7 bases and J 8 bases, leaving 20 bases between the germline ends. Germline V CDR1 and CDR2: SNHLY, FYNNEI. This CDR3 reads CASTTGVGLSGYTF. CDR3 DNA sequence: TGTGCCAGCACCACGGGTGTGGGTTTGTCCGGCTACACCTTC.

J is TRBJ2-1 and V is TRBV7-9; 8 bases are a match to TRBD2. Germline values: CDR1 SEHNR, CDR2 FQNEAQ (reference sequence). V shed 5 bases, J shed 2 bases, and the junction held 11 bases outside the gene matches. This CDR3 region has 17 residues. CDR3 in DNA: TGTGCCAGCAGCGATAATAGGCGGGGGGTGCCCTACAATGAGCAGTTCTTC. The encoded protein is CASSDNRRGVPYNEQFF. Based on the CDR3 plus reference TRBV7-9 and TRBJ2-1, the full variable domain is DTGVSQNPRHKITKRGQNVTFRCDPISEHNRLYWYRQTLGQGPEFLTYFQNEAQLEKSRLLSDRFSAERPKGSFSTLEIQRTEQGDSAMYLCASSDNRRGVPYNEQFFGPGTRLTVL.

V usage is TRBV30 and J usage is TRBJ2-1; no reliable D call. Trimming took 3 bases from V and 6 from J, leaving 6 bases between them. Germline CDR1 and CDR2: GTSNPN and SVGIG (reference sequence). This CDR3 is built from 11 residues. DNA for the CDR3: TGTGCCTGGAGCCCGGGCAATGAGCAGTTCTTC. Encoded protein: CAWSPGNEQFF.

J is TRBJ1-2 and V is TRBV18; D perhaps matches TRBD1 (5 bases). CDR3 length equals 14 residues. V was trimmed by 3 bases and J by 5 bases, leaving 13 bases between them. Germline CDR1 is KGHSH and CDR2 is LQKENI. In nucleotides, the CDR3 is TGTGCCAGCTCACCCCAGGACACAGGTTATGGCTACACCTTC. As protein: CASSPQDTGYGYTF.

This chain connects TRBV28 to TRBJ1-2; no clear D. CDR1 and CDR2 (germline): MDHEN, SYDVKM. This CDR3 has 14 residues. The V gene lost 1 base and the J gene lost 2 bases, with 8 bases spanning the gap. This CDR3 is CASSLSAGNYGYTF. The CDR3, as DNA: TGTGCCAGCAGTTTATCGGCAGGCAACTATGGCTACACCTTC.

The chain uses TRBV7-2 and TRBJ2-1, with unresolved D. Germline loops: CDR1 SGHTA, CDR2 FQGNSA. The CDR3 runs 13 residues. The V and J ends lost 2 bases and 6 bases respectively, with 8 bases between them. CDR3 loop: CASSLRNLNEQFF. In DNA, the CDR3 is TGTGCCAGCAGCTTACGTAACCTCAATGAGCAGTTCTTC.

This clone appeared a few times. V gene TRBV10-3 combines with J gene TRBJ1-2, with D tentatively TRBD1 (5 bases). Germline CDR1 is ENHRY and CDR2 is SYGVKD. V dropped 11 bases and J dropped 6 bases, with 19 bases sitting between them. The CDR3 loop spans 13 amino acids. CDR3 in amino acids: CAAGVTAHDGYTF. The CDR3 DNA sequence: TGTGCCGCCGGGGTGACAGCGCACGATGGCTACACCTTC.